This T cell receptor beta chain was captured in a study of metastatic and nonmetastatic thyroid tumors. CDR1 is MDHEN and CDR2 is SYDVKM in the germline V gene. There are 14 residues in the CDR3. Trimming cost V 8 bases and J 7 bases, with 21 bases left between them. No patient received treatment before thyroid surgery. TCRdb re-called the PCR reads via MiXCR. The sample includes roughly 48,000 clones, 17% seen only once; the top ten take almost 3%. This clone has just a few counts. The clonotype was recovered from a female donor with papillary thyroid cancer or a benign thyroid nodule (not recorded which). Some clones in this sample may be carry-over from other donors' samples. The specimen was blood. The rearrangement uses TRBV28 and TRBJ2-7; no definite D call. The CDR3 DNA reads as TGTGCCAGCGTTCAAACTACGCCTCCTCGGGAGCAGTACTTC. It translates to CASVQTTPPREQYF.